This is a list of T cell receptor beta chains from one sample in a study of T cells in tuberculosis. This table comes from immunoSEQ multiplex PCR, and its TCRdb copy is limited to in-frame clones, with some not included. The table has around 26,000 clones, 85% to 95% seen once. Sequenced material: PBMCs. These receptors originate from a donor under 30 with latent tuberculosis or without tuberculosis infection. Some clones in this sample may be carry-over from other donors' samples. CDR3s include the opening cysteine and the closing phenylalanine or tryptophan. A D gene is named only where the DNA matches it firmly. The size field is filled for only some rows; it gives once, few, many or a size class.

J gene	V gene	clone size	D gene	CDR3 protein	CDR3 DNA
TRBJ2-3	TRBV9	once	NA	CASSSRGTYPSTDTQYF	TGTGCCAGCAGCTCGCGCGGGACTTACCCATCCACAGATACGCAGTATTTT
TRBJ1-5	TRBV29-1	once	NA	CSVSKAAGNQPQHF	TGCAGCGTCTCAAAGGCGGCGGGGAATCAGCCCCAGCATTTT
TRBJ1-5	TRBV6-5	NA	NA	CASSYRGVQPQHF	TGTGCCAGCAGTTACAGGGGTGTGCAGCCCCAGCATTTT
TRBJ2-1	TRBV4-3	NA	TRBD1	CASSTAVTGGSEQFF	TGCGCCAGCAGCACCGCGGTTACAGGGGGGTCCGAGCAGTTCTTC
TRBJ1-2	TRBV14	NA	TRBD1	CASSLAGTVNYGYTF	TGTGCCAGCAGCCTTGCCGGGACAGTCAACTATGGCTACACCTTC
TRBJ1-2	TRBV7-6	few	TRBD1	CASSLVVDRVEGYTF	TGTGCCAGCAGCTTAGTCGTGGACAGGGTCGAGGGCTACACCTTC
TRBJ2-5	TRBV4-2	NA	NA	CASSQDLGSQETQYF	TGTGCCAGCAGCCAAGATCTGGGCTCACAAGAGACCCAGTACTTC
TRBJ2-5	TRBV9	once	TRBD2	CASSVTAGGETQYF	TGTGCCAGCAGCGTAACTGCGGGAGGAGAGACCCAGTACTTC
TRBJ1-1	TRBV30	NA	NA	CAWTRRDRNTEAFF	TGTGCCTGGACCCGGAGAGATCGGAACACTGAAGCTTTCTTT
TRBJ2-1	TRBV7-3	NA	NA	CASSLTRQLYNEQFF	TGTGCCAGCAGCTTAACGAGGCAGCTCTACAATGAGCAGTTCTTC
TRBJ2-5	TRBV11-2	NA	TRBD2	CASSFGLAGALRETQYF	TGTGCCAGCAGCTTCGGACTAGCGGGGGCCCTCCGGGAGACCCAGTACTTC
TRBJ2-1	TRBV19	NA	TRBD2	CASCGLADWDDPSDEQFF	TGTGCCTCATGCGGACTAGCGGACTGGGATGACCCCTCCGATGAGCAGTTCTTC
TRBJ1-6	TRBV7-2	NA	NA	CASSLAGGQRSPLHF	TGTGCCAGCAGCTTAGCGGGGGGGCAGCGGTCACCCCTCCACTTT
TRBJ1-1	TRBV6-5	NA	NA	CASNIRRNTEAFF	TGTGCCAGCAATATTAGGAGGAACACTGAAGCTTTCTTT
TRBJ2-7	TRBV7-6	NA	TRBD2	CASSSKIAGTYEQYF	TGTGCCAGCAGCTCTAAGATAGCGGGGACTTACGAGCAGTACTTC
TRBJ2-2	TRBV4-1	NA	NA	CASSLFPTGLDTGELFF	TGCGCCAGCAGCCTTTTCCCGACGGGACTGGACACCGGGGAGCTGTTTTTT
TRBJ2-6	TRBV5-1	NA	TRBD2	CASSRSGRASGANVLTF	TGCGCCAGCAGCCGTAGCGGGAGGGCTTCTGGGGCCAACGTCCTGACTTTC
TRBJ2-1	TRBV9	NA	NA	CASRTGTKDEQFF	TGTGCCAGCAGGACCGGGACAAAAGATGAGCAGTTCTTC
TRBJ2-3	TRBV7-6	NA	TRBD2	CASSPSPGLAGGAFTDTQYF	TGTGCCAGCAGCCCATCCCCGGGACTAGCGGGAGGGGCGTTCACAGATACGCAGTATTTT
TRBJ2-2	TRBV9	NA	NA	CASSVGGTRNTGELFF	TGTGCCAGCAGCGTAGGGGGGACAAGGAACACCGGGGAGCTGTTTTTT
TRBJ2-3	TRBV5-1	NA	NA	CASSLKLPDTQYF	TGCGCCAGCAGCTTAAAGCTCCCAGATACGCAGTATTTT
TRBJ2-5	TRBV5-1	once	NA	CASSLAVIVRETQYF	TGCGCCAGCAGCTTGGCGGTAATAGTGAGGGAGACCCAGTACTTC
TRBJ2-1	TRBV4-1	NA	TRBD2	CASSQRGGGSDEQFF	TGCGCCAGCAGCCAACGCGGGGGAGGGTCCGATGAGCAGTTCTTC
TRBJ1-1	TRBV4-1	NA	NA	CASSHGDTNTEAFF	TGCGCCAGCAGCCACGGGGACACGAACACTGAAGCTTTCTTT
TRBJ2-4	TRBV29-1	NA	NA	CSVEVRGRAKNIQYF	TGCAGCGTTGAAGTCAGGGGCCGTGCCAAAAACATTCAGTACTTC
TRBJ2-7	TRBV28	once	TRBD1	CASSPDRRKTDRFSEDSYEQYF	TGTGCCAGCAGTCCGGACAGGCGCAAAACGGACAGATTTAGCGAAGACTCCTACGAGCAGTACTTC
TRBJ2-1	TRBV29-1	NA	NA	CSGGLYNEQFF	TGCAGCGGTGGACTGTACAATGAGCAGTTCTTC
TRBJ1-2	TRBV30	NA	NA	CAWRGTTGTNYGYTF	TGTGCCTGGAGGGGGACGACAGGCACTAACTATGGCTACACCTTC
TRBJ1-5	TRBV6-1	NA	NA	CASTTGHQPQHF	TGTGCCAGCACTACAGGTCATCAGCCCCAGCATTTT
TRBJ2-5	TRBV30	NA	TRBD2	CAWSSGSGETQYF	TGTGCCTGGAGTTCTGGTAGCGGGGAGACCCAGTACTTC
TRBJ1-1	TRBV7-6	NA	NA	CASSLDSQGYTEAFF	TGTGCCAGCAGCTTAGATTCCCAGGGATACACTGAAGCTTTCTTT
TRBJ2-1	TRBV6-5	NA	NA	CASVRDFRFDEQFF	TGTGCCAGCGTCAGGGATTTCAGGTTCGATGAGCAGTTCTTC
TRBJ1-4	TRBV6-6	NA	NA	CASSFPGTNEKLFF	TGTGCCAGCTCGTTCCCGGGAACTAATGAAAAACTGTTTTTT
TRBJ2-1	TRBV5-1	NA	TRBD2	CASGDSSGRAYNEQFF	TGCGCCAGCGGAGATTCAAGCGGGAGAGCCTACAATGAGCAGTTCTTC